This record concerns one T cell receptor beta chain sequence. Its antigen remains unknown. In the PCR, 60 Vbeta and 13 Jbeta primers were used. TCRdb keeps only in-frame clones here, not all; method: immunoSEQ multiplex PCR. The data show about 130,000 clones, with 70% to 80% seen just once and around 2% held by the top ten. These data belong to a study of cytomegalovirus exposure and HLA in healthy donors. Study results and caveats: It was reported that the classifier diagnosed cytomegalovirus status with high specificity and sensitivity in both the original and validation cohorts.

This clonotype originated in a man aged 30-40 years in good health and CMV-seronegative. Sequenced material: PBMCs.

The CDR3 reads CASSLAQGLYEQYF. CDR3 nucleotides: TGCGCCAGCAGCTTGGCTCAGGGTTTGTACGAGCAGTACTTC. The rearrangement uses TRBV5-1 and TRBJ2-7; possibly TRBD1 for D (5 bases). V was trimmed by 0 bases and J by 4 bases, leaving 11 bases between them. Germline V gives CDR1 SGHRS, CDR2 YFSETQ. The length of the CDR3 is 14 residues.